This TCR beta chain was captured by sequencing in a study of patients and donors after allogeneic stem cell transplantation (TCRdb year 2020). This clonotype was observed a few times. This receptor's antigen is unknown. Base quality data are lacking; no much larger clone is found one base away. V loses 4 bases, J loses 4 bases, and the germline ends lie 17 bases apart. CDR3 length: 15 amino acids, cysteine to phenylalanine. The only DNA kept is the CDR3, 45 bases in frame from the first base. CDR1 and CDR2 were assigned from the germline V gene as SGHRS and YFSETQ. The method was RT-PCR. The instrument given in TCRdb is NextSeq 550. Through fastp at Q25 and MiXCR, TCRdb rebuilt clones from the public reads, retaining in-frame beta chains. Each CDR3 protein gets just one entry, which takes the most common genes and DNA from the rows behind it. This sample holds approximately 160,000 distinct CDR3 sequences; about 24% were observed only once. The biggest ten clones account for approximately 26% of the sample.

This TCR came from a human donor who was either an allogeneic HSCT recipient or a stem cell or donor lymphocyte infusion donor (not recorded which). It is not recorded whose cells these are; they may come from a transplant donor. This chain joins TRBV5-1 to TRBJ1-2, and TRBD1 may be the D gene, going by 5 matching bases. The sample taken for sequencing was blood, either unsorted or a sorted T cell fraction (not recorded which). The bases read TGCGCCAGCAGCGGAGGAGGAACTGGGGGCTATGGCTACACCTTC. Translated, this gives CASSGGGTGGYGYTF.